The 3 T cell receptor beta chains below were found in one sample sequenced in a study of T cell changes during pregnancy in multiple sclerosis (dated by TCRdb to about 2019). The method behind the library was the immunoSEQ multiplex PCR assay. In its TCRdb copy, this immuneACCESS table keeps in-frame sequences only and misses some clones. Where compared with another copy, unresolved V genes explain less than half of these, and the others have no known cause. This sample has tens of thousands of clones in its table, and about 92% of those were observed once. Approximately 0.21% of the sample belongs to the ten largest clones. The specimen was CD4+ T cells from peripheral blood mononuclear cells, collected in the second trimester of pregnancy. Receptor source: a female donor with multiple sclerosis, enrolled in a pregnancy study.

The J gene is TRBJ2-1, the V gene TRBV28, with TRBD2 identical over 8 bases. Trimming took 2 bases from V and 2 from J; bases not matched to a gene: 8. Per the germline V gene, CDR1 is MDHEN and CDR2 is SYDVKM. This CDR3 has 17 residues. Here the CDR3 DNA reads TGTGCCAGCAGTTTAGGGAAGGTGACTAGCGCCTACAATGAGCAGTTCTTC. Protein: CASSLGKVTSAYNEQFF.

This rearrangement joins TRBV13 to TRBJ1-1; D not resolved. Germline V gene data show CDR1 as PRHDT and CDR2 as FYEKMQ (reference sequence). Trimming removed 3 bases from V and 6 bases from J, with 8 bases in between. The CDR3 is made up of 12 amino acids. The CDR3 nucleotides read TGTGCCAGCAGCTTTCCCCCCTCTGAAGCTTTCTTT. This encodes CASSFPPSEAFF.

This chain joins TRBV11-2 and TRBJ2-3, with 11 bases matching TRBD2. This CDR3 contains 17 residues. Germline lookup yields CDR1 SGHAT and CDR2 FQNNGV. V gave up 5 bases and J gave up 1 base; unmatched junction bases: 8. CDR3 DNA sequence: TGTGCCAGCAGCCATGTTAGCGGGAGGGAGGGCACAGATACGCAGTATTTT. It is translated as CASSHVSGREGTDTQYF.